The 12 T cell receptor beta chains below were found in one sample sequenced in a study of OX40 agonist ivuxolimab in advanced cancers. The library was obtained by the immunoSEQ multiplex PCR assay. Entries here come from immuneACCESS through TCRdb and include only in-frame sequences with V and J called. Some clones fail to appear in such tables; in the studies checked, an unresolved V gene covers under half of the shortfall, and the cause of the remainder is unknown. The sample has roughly 93,000 clones on record, approximately 90% of them singletons. The top ten clonotypes cover around 0.51% of the sample. Specimen: CD4+ or CD8+ T cells sorted from blood, collected in a trial of the OX40 agonist ivuxolimab. The receptors derive from an adult with an advanced solid tumor such as melanoma, head and neck, liver or kidney cancer.

The chain employs TRBV10-2 and TRBJ1-4; D gene unclear. The CDR3 has 15 amino acids. Germline CDR1 and CDR2: WSHSY and SAAADI. V lost 3 bases, J lost 0 bases, and 8 bases lay in between. The chain's CDR3 is CASSEMYATNEKLFF. CDR3 nucleotides: TGCGCCAGCAGTGAAATGTATGCAACTAATGAAAAACTGTTTTTT.

The chain has TRBV5-1 and TRBJ2-7, with unresolved D. The CDR3 is 14 amino acids. The V and J ends lost 2 bases and 1 base respectively, with 10 bases between them. Germline CDR1 SGHRS, CDR2 YFSETQ. CDR3 loop: CASSFRYPSYEQYF. CDR3 nucleotides: TGCGCCAGCAGCTTTAGGTACCCTTCCTACGAGCAGTACTTC.

The chain joins TRBV5-4 to TRBJ2-7; 7 nucleotides agree with TRBD1. The V and J ends lost 4 bases and 4 bases, in that order; junction bases with no gene match: 11. The CDR3 contains 15 residues. Germline V gene sequence: CDR1 SGHNT, CDR2 YYREEE (reference sequence). Here the CDR3 DNA reads TGTGCCAGCAGCCCGGATATAAGGGGGCCATACGAGCAGTACTTC. This sequence encodes CASSPDIRGPYEQYF.

V and J are TRBV5-1 and TRBJ2-3, with D possibly being TRBD2 (5 bases). Per the germline V gene, CDR1 is SGHRS and CDR2 is YFSETQ. V lost 4 bases to trimming and J lost 4 bases, with 13 bases between them. CDR3 length: 14 residues. Here the CDR3 DNA reads TGCGCCAGCAGCCTCGGGGTCTACTCAGATACGCAGTATTTT. Translated: CASSLGVYSDTQYF.

This chain connects TRBV5-6 to TRBJ1-2; D gene uncertain. V was trimmed by 1 base and J by 2 bases, leaving 6 bases between them. The germline CDR1 and CDR2 sequences are SGHDT and YYEEEE. This CDR3 has 13 amino acids. CDR3: CASSLKVNYGYTF. CDR3 bases: TGTGCCAGCAGCTTGAAGGTAAACTATGGCTACACCTTC.

This clone was seen more than once but under ten times. The rearrangement links TRBV5-1 to TRBJ2-7; 14 bases are a match to TRBD2. CDR3 length: 18 residues. With 7 bases clipped from V and 6 bases from J, the junction kept 18 bases outside the gene matches. Per germline, CDR1 SGHRS and CDR2 YFSETQ. Here the CDR3 reads CASDTGTSGRSGRFEQYF. The CDR3 nucleotides read TGCGCCAGCGACACCGGGACTAGCGGGAGAAGTGGGAGATTCGAGCAGTACTTC.

The chain carries TRBV11-3 and TRBJ1-6, with D maybe TRBD1 (6 bases). CDR1 is SGHNT, CDR2 YENEEA, per germline. The CDR3 sequence is 15 residues long. The V and J ends lost 4 bases and 10 bases respectively, with 17 bases between them. CDR3 nucleotide sequence: TGTGCCAGCAGCTATTTAACAGGACAGCGATCACCCCTCCACTTT. This sequence encodes CASSYLTGQRSPLHF.

The rearrangement links TRBV5-4 to TRBJ1-1, with D possibly being TRBD1 (5 bases). The germline V and J ends were trimmed by 0 bases and 3 bases, with 15 bases remaining between them. The CDR3 runs 16 residues. Germline CDR1 and CDR2: SGHNT and YYREEE (reference sequence). This chain's CDR3 is CASSLVRGMVDTEAFF. CDR3 nucleotides: TGTGCCAGCAGCTTGGTCCGGGGGATGGTGGACACTGAAGCTTTCTTT. Complete variable domain (other parts from reference TRBV5-4 and TRBJ1-1): ETGVTQSPTHLIKTRGQQVTLRCSSQSGHNTVSWYQQALGQGPQFIFQYYREEENGRGNFPPRFSGLQFPNYSSELNVNALELDDSALYLCASSLVRGMVDTEAFFGQGTRLTVV.

The chain joins TRBV4-1 to TRBJ2-1; 8 bases map to TRBD2. Trimming removed 6 bases from V and 7 bases from J; junction bases left unmatched: 14. This CDR3 is built from 16 residues. Germline V gives CDR1 MGHRA, CDR2 YSYEKL. The CDR3 bases are TGCGCCAGCAGGAGTCTGTGGGCGGGAGGCCGGAATGAGCAGTTCTTC. Protein sequence: CASRSLWAGGRNEQFF.

J is TRBJ2-5 and V is TRBV18, with TRBD1 matching 8 bases. The CDR3 spans 17 residues. V dropped 0 bases and J dropped 5; count of bases not matched to a gene: 11. Germline-derived CDR1 and CDR2 are KGHSH and LQKENI. The CDR3 nucleotides read TGTGCCAGCTCACCACCTAATCTGGACAGGGTCGGGGAGACCCAGTACTTC. It yields the protein CASSPPNLDRVGETQYF.

The chain combines TRBV5-1 with TRBJ2-2; D is perhaps TRBD1 or TRBD2 (5 bases each). V was cut by 2 bases and J by 6 bases, with 14 bases left in between. This CDR3 is 15 amino acids long. The germline CDR1 and CDR2 sequences are SGHRS and YFSETQ. CDR3 sequence reads: CASSLDPGTPGELFF. The CDR3 DNA reads as TGCGCCAGCAGCTTAGACCCCGGGACCCCCGGGGAGCTGTTTTTT.

V is TRBV30 and J is TRBJ2-7, with 8 bases that match TRBD2. After removal of 8 bases from V and 6 bases from J, the junction contained 9 bases not matched to a gene. The CDR3 sequence is 12 residues long. Germline CDR1 reads GTSNPN; CDR2 reads SVGIG (reference sequence). The CDR3 loop reads CARREDSSEQYF. In nucleotides, the CDR3 is TGTGCCCGGCGGGAGGACTCGAGCGAGCAGTACTTC.